The T cell receptor (beta chain) described here comes from a study of blood T cells in healthy people across ages. Germline loops: CDR1 MDHEN, CDR2 SYDVKM. V shed 3 bases and J 6 bases; nucleotides not matched to a gene: 4. The CDR3 runs to 14 residues. For the second PCR, which ran for 7 to 11 cycles, a sample-barcoded 5' primer and a J-beta primer mix were used. A single record per CDR3 protein comes from TCRdb applying MiXCR to the 5' RACE reads. This table holds some 790,000 distinct CDR3 sequences, around 28% found once. This clonotype was detected a few times. Sequencing was done on a sample of blood. The source of this sequence is an elderly woman in good health. The rearrangement links TRBV28 to TRBJ2-2; TRBD1 aligns across 7 bases. The chain's CDR3 is CASSLTGWSGELFF. For the CDR3, the DNA is TGTGCCAGCAGTTTGACAGGGTGGTCCGGGGAGCTGTTTTTT.